This TCR beta chain was recovered during a study of T-cell memory formation after mild COVID-19. At least ten counts were recorded for this clonotype. Its antigen is unknown. Overall study findings and caveats: CD4/CD8 balance held among clones contracting day 15 to 85, and later expanders leaned CD4+.

CDR1 LGHNA and CDR2 YSLEER come from the germline V gene. The CDR3 contains 17 residues. V trimming: 1 base; J trimming: 0 bases; junction bases outside the gene matches: 7. TCRdb fed the 5' RACE reads into MiXCR, producing one record per CDR3 protein. In the table there are under 200,000 distinct CDR3 sequences, more than 9% of which are singletons. The sample comprised PBMCs or a T cell subset sorted from them (not recorded which). V usage is TRBV4-3 and J usage is TRBJ2-5, with 8 bases aligning to TRBD2. This clonotype was sampled from a man aged 18 to 30 who had mild COVID-19 (a few samples of this study predate the infection). Cell type and time point are not known. The CDR3 protein is CASSQGVSGGNQETQYF. For the CDR3, the DNA is TGCGCCAGCAGCCAAGGGGTCAGCGGGGGAAACCAAGAGACCCAGTACTTC.